This TCR beta chain was sequenced in a study of T cells in Graves' hyperthyroidism and ophthalmopathy. This clonotype was counted many times. TCR beta CDR3 sequences were amplified from RNA transcripts. When the TCR CDR3 underwent first-round RT-PCR, the HTBI primer set was used. TCRdb processed the multiplex PCR reads anew with MiXCR; each CDR3 protein has one entry. The sample lists 300,000 to 450,000 distinct CDR3 sequences, around 18% occurring once. CDR1 is SEHNR and CDR2 is FQNEAQ in the germline V gene (reference sequence). The V gene lost 4 bases and the J gene lost 5 bases, with 14 bases spanning the gap. The CDR3 runs to 14 residues.

The sequence came from a woman in her forties with Graves' ophthalmopathy. Sequenced sample: blood. The gene calls are TRBV7-9 and TRBJ2-5; possible D gene TRBD1, 5 bases. The CDR3 reads CASSSLGPGETQYF. The CDR3 DNA reads as TGTGCCAGCAGCTCCTTAGGGCCAGGGGAGACCCAGTACTTC.